This T cell receptor (beta chain) was sequenced for a study of PD-1 blockade in classical Hodgkin lymphoma. The CDR3 extends over 15 amino acids. V was clipped by 6 bases and J by 8 bases; unmatched bases: 16. The germline CDR1 and CDR2 sequences are MGHDK and SYGVNS. Every single patient, without exception, relapsed after autologous stem cell transplantation, and brentuximab vedotin exposure varied. The study recorded best responses of complete response, partial response or progressive disease. Sequencing used immunoSEQ multiplex PCR; TCRdb keeps in-frame clones, though not all of them. The sample holds over 25,000 clones, around 71% seen once.

The material sequenced was peripheral blood mononuclear cells (PBMCs), taken before the second cycle of nivolumab. This clonotype originated in a human donor with classical Hodgkin lymphoma. The chain joins TRBV25-1 to TRBJ2-7, with TRBD1 matching over 7 bases. The CDR3 region has the DNA TGTGCCAGCAGATCCTTGGGACAGAACAACGGACAGCAGTACTTC. Translated: CASRSLGQNNGQQYF.